Below, 26 T cell receptor beta chains from the same sample are listed, as sequenced in a study of T cell responses to AZD1222 COVID-19 vaccine. Sequenced by immunoSEQ multiplex PCR; TCRdb stores in-frame clones only, minus some. The table has 150,000 or so clones, roughly nine tenths seen once; the top ten hold 5% to 5.5%. The sample in question was peripheral blood, obtained on day 0 of AZD1222 vaccination. These receptors came from an adult in good health.

The chain is built from TRBV4-2 and TRBJ2-7; D is unresolved. Per the germline V gene, CDR1 is LGHNA and CDR2 is YNFKEQ. The CDR3 is 14 amino acids. With 4 bases removed from V and 3 bases from J, the gap between germline ends came to 13 bases. The CDR3 region has the DNA TGTGCCAGCAGCCGAGCCCGGAGTAGCTACGAGCAGTACTTC. Translated: CASSRARSSYEQYF.

Regarding this clone: Different DNA sequences within this sample yield the same CDR3. The chain uses TRBV27 and TRBJ2-7, with D possibly matching TRBD2 (5 bases). Per germline, CDR1 MNHEY and CDR2 SMNVEV (reference sequence). The CDR3 covers 13 residues. V lost 2 bases and J lost 2, with 7 bases in between. The CDR3 DNA sequence: TGTGCCAGCAGTTTAAGAGGGACCTACGAGCAGTACTTC. Translating it yields CASSLRGTYEQYF.

This chain links TRBV4-3 with TRBJ1-1, with D perhaps matching TRBD1 (6 bases). The germline CDR1 and CDR2 sequences are LGHNA and YSLEER. Trimming removed 0 bases at V and 0 bases at J, with 11 bases between. The CDR3 loop spans 16 amino acids. CDR3 nucleotides: TGCGCCAGCAGCCAAGAAATAACAGGGTTGAACACTGAAGCTTTCTTT. Encoded protein: CASSQEITGLNTEAFF.

In its sample, this clone was seen once. The CDR3 protein is CASRGGHARTTEAFF. The DNA for the CDR3 is TGTGCCAGCAGGGGGGGACACGCCCGAACGACTGAAGCTTTCTTT. The chain uses TRBV3-1 (or the pseudogene TRBV3-2) and TRBJ1-1; a weak D match, TRBD1 (6 bases). Trimming cost V 6 bases and J 5 bases, with 19 bases left between them. Germline loops: CDR1 LGHDT, CDR2 YNNKEL (reference sequence). The CDR3 has 15 residues.

The CDR3 coding sequence is TGTGCCGGGGGAGACGCCCCTAATGAAAAACTGTTTTTT. Encoded protein: CAGGDAPNEKLFF. The chain links TRBV28 to TRBJ1-4, with a tentative D call TRBD1 (5 bases). CDR1 is MDHEN and CDR2 is SYDVKM in the germline V gene. Trimming shortened V by 11 bases and J by 3 bases, and 13 bases separated the two germline ends. This CDR3 is 13 amino acids long.

This clone was seen only once. This chain uses TRBV13 with TRBJ2-2; D remains ambiguous. Germline V lookup: CDR1 PRHDT, CDR2 FYEKMQ (reference sequence). Trimming removed 3 bases from V and 5 bases from J, with 7 bases in between. This CDR3 is 13 amino acids long. The CDR3 is CASSLGGTGELFF. CDR3 nucleotide sequence: TGTGCCAGCAGCTTGGGTGGAACCGGGGAGCTGTTTTTT.

The J gene is TRBJ1-1, the V gene TRBV29-1; TRBD1 matches at 10 bases. The CDR3 sequence is 11 residues long. J was trimmed by 6 bases and V by 6 bases; bases with no gene match: 1. Germline V CDR1 and CDR2: SQVTM, ANQGSEA. The CDR3, as DNA: TGCAGCGTGGGACAGGGGTCTGAAGCTTTCTTT. This translates into CSVGQGSEAFF. The full variable domain, rest sourced from reference TRBV29-1 and TRBJ1-1, is SAVISQKPSRDICQRGTSLTIQCQVDSQVTMMFWYRQQPGQSLTLIATANQGSEATYESGFVIDKFPISRPNLTFSTLTVSNMSPEDSSIYLCSVGQGSEAFFGQGTRLTVV.

This chain uses TRBV24-1 with TRBJ2-1; 8 bases line up with TRBD2. V was clipped by 7 bases and J by 3 bases; unmatched bases: 7. This CDR3 has 15 amino acids. Germline values: CDR1 KGHDR, CDR2 SFDVKD. The CDR3 loop reads CATRTGRAFYNEQFF. The CDR3 coding sequence is TGTGCCACCAGGACCGGGAGGGCCTTCTACAATGAGCAGTTCTTC.

The rearrangement uses TRBV28 and TRBJ1-5, with no clear D. Looked up from germline, CDR1 is MDHEN and CDR2 is SYDVKM. The V end was cut by 2 bases, the J end by 5 bases, with 7 bases between. The CDR3 sequence is 13 residues long. The CDR3 DNA sequence: TGTGCCAGCAGTTTAGTTCAGTATCAGCCCCAGCATTTT. It translates to CASSLVQYQPQHF.

The V call is TRBV11-2, the J call TRBJ1-4; D not certain. The CDR3 is 15 amino acids. Germline V gives CDR1 SGHAT, CDR2 FQNNGV. Trimming stripped 2 bases from V and 5 bases from J, with 12 bases between. CDR3 residues: CASSLRWGNNEKLFF. The CDR3 DNA is TGTGCCAGCAGCTTAAGATGGGGAAACAATGAAAAACTGTTTTTT.

This rearrangement joins TRBV6-1 to TRBJ1-4; 8 positions match TRBD1. This CDR3 has 15 residues. Germline V gives CDR1 MNHNS, CDR2 SASEGT. After removal of 1 base from V and 5 bases from J, the junction contained 3 bases not matched to a gene. For the CDR3, the DNA is TGTGCCAGCAGTGAAGGGACAGGGTTGAATGAAAAACTGTTTTTT. As protein: CASSEGTGLNEKLFF.

This sequence joins TRBV10-2 and TRBJ2-5, with D perhaps TRBD1 (6 bases). The CDR3 loop spans 18 amino acids. Per germline, CDR1 WSHSY and CDR2 SAAADI. Trimming cost V 6 bases and J 4 bases, with 27 bases left between them. The CDR3 nucleotides read TGCGCCAGCAGCGACATTGCAGGGGCTACTCCTGTTGGAGAGACCCAGTACTTC. It specifies CASSDIAGATPVGETQYF.

This chain links TRBV28 with TRBJ2-5; D is unresolved. With 7 bases removed from V and 4 bases from J, the gap between germline ends came to 10 bases. The CDR3 covers 12 residues. The germline V gene has CDR1 MDHEN and CDR2 SYDVKM. Here the CDR3 reads CASIKDSETQYF. Written as DNA, the CDR3 is TGTGCCAGCATTAAAGATTCAGAGACCCAGTACTTC. The variable domain in full, completed from reference TRBV28 and TRBJ2-5, reads DVKVTQSSRYLVKRTGEKVFLECVQDMDHENMFWYRQDPGLGLRLIYFSYDVKMKEKGDIPEGYSVSREKKERFSLILESASTNQTSMYLCASIKDSETQYFGPGTRLLVL.

The V and J genes are TRBV7-9 and TRBJ1-2, with a weak D call TRBD1 (5 bases). The germline V and J ends were trimmed by 2 bases and 5 bases, with 12 bases remaining between them. In germline, CDR1 is SEHNR, CDR2 FQNEAQ (reference sequence). The CDR3 is made up of 14 amino acids. The CDR3 DNA is TGTGCCAGCAGCTTACCGGGACTATCGTATGGCTACACCTTC. Translated, it gives CASSLPGLSYGYTF.

V usage is TRBV14 and J usage is TRBJ2-7, with D possibly being TRBD1 (6 bases). The CDR3 has 15 residues. Trimming removed 4 bases from V and 3 bases from J, with 16 bases in between. Germline V gene data show CDR1 as SGHDN and CDR2 as FVKESK. The CDR3 nucleotides are TGTGCCAGCAGCCCGAGGAACAGGGCCTTCTACGAGCAGTACTTC. Encoded protein: CASSPRNRAFYEQYF.

This rearrangement joins TRBV19 to TRBJ1-5, with D possibly TRBD1 on 5 matching bases. Germline assignment: CDR1 LNHDA and CDR2 SQIVND (reference sequence). This CDR3 comprises 19 residues. Trimming took 1 base from V and 4 from J, leaving 23 bases between them. The CDR3 reads CASSIARDVSLVRNQPQHF. The CDR3, as DNA: TGTGCCAGTAGTATAGCCAGGGACGTGAGTTTAGTTAGGAATCAGCCCCAGCATTTT.

CDR3 sequence: CASSYTAGTDTQYF. CDR3 nucleotide sequence: TGTGCCAGCAGTTACACGGCGGGAACAGATACGCAGTATTTT. V and J are TRBV6-2 or TRBV6-3 and TRBJ2-3, with D perhaps TRBD2 (6 bases). The length of the CDR3 is 14 residues. V shed 2 bases and J shed 3 bases, with 9 bases lying between them. Germline CDR1 and CDR2: MNHEY and SVGEGT.

The CDR3 region has the DNA TGTGCCAGCAGGACCTTTGGGGGTCACCCTGGAAACACCATATATTTT. Translation: CASRTFGGHPGNTIYF. This chain uses TRBV28 with TRBJ1-3, with a possible D match to TRBD1 (5 bases). Trimming stripped 6 bases from V and 2 bases from J, with 17 bases between. Germline lookup yields CDR1 MDHEN and CDR2 SYDVKM. The CDR3 sequence is 16 residues long.

The chain employs TRBV9 and TRBJ1-2; D uncertain. The CDR3 is made up of 12 amino acids. Germline V gives CDR1 SGDLS, CDR2 YYNGEE. Deletions cut 0 bases from V and 5 bases from J, with 5 bases between. The CDR3 DNA sequence: TGTGCCAGCAGCGTAGGGGGATATGGCTACACCTTC. This sequence encodes CASSVGGYGYTF.

The rearrangement joins TRBV18 to TRBJ1-5; D is unclear. Trimming stripped 0 bases from V and 2 bases from J, with 11 bases between. The V gene's germline CDR1 is KGHSH and CDR2 LQKENI. The CDR3 spans 16 residues. CDR3: CASSPPGGMGNQPQHF. As DNA, the CDR3 is TGTGCCAGCTCACCACCAGGAGGGATGGGCAATCAGCCCCAGCATTTT.

The chain recombines TRBV4-1 with TRBJ1-5; perhaps TRBD1 as D (6 bases). Germline CDR1 and CDR2: MGHRA and YSYEKL. The CDR3 totals 15 residues. V was cut by 3 bases and J by 4 bases, with 13 bases left in between. The CDR3 coding sequence is TGCGCCAGCAGCCAGCCCGGGACAAGTAATCAGCCCCAGCATTTT. Translating gives CASSQPGTSNQPQHF.

The J gene is TRBJ1-4, the V gene TRBV25-1; a weak D match, TRBD1 (6 bases). Germline CDR1 is MGHDK and CDR2 is SYGVNS. V dropped 3 bases and J dropped 0 bases, with 17 bases sitting between them. The CDR3 is 18 amino acids. The chain's CDR3 is CASSDPGAAWTTNEKLFF. In nucleotides, the CDR3 is TGTGCCAGCAGTGATCCAGGGGCCGCGTGGACAACTAATGAAAAACTGTTTTTT.

This chain links TRBV20-1 with TRBJ2-1; D remains unclear. Germline CDR1 reads DFQATT; CDR2 reads SNEGSKA (reference sequence). The CDR3 length is 11 residues. V gave up 6 bases and J gave up 6 bases, with 9 bases separating them. CDR3 nucleotide sequence: TGCAGTGCCCGGATCCGCAATGAGCAGTTCTTC. As protein: CSARIRNEQFF.

This chain connects TRBV10-3 to TRBJ1-3; D unresolved. This CDR3 spans 16 amino acids. The V end was cut by 6 bases, the J end by 0 bases, with 15 bases between. Germline assignment: CDR1 ENHRY and CDR2 SYGVKD. CDR3 loop: CAISPISLRSGNTIYF. The DNA for the CDR3 is TGTGCCATCAGCCCAATAAGTCTGCGCTCTGGAAACACCATATATTTT.

The genes are TRBV19 and TRBJ2-7, with D uncertain. Between the trimmed V and J ends, which lost 5 bases and 3 bases, there was a span of 17 bases. There are 15 residues in the CDR3. Germline values: CDR1 LNHDA, CDR2 SQIVND (reference sequence). CDR3 region: CASSPFLSLNYEQYF. Written as DNA, the CDR3 is TGTGCCAGTAGTCCCTTTCTATCACTAAACTACGAGCAGTACTTC.

The genes are TRBV9 and TRBJ2-7; no reliable D call. The germline V gene has CDR1 SGDLS and CDR2 YYNGEE. The CDR3 contains 15 residues. V was shortened by 0 bases and J by 0 bases, with 10 bases between the two germline ends. CDR3 protein: CASSVGVRSSYEQYF. In nucleotides, the CDR3 is TGTGCCAGCAGCGTAGGGGTCAGAAGCTCCTACGAGCAGTACTTC.